These 10 T cell receptor beta chains share one sample of origin, sequenced in a study of T cell responses to AZD1222 COVID-19 vaccine. Method: immunoSEQ multiplex PCR; TCRdb's copy keeps in-frame clones and lacks some. The sample consists of roughly 120,000 clones, roughly 92% of them appearing once. The source material was peripheral blood, sampled 28 days after the second AZD1222 dose. Receptors were obtained from an adult who received the AZD1222 COVID-19 vaccine.

CDR3 amino acids: CASSAGQGTGELFF. CDR3 coding DNA: TGTGCCAGCAGTGCTGGTCAGGGAACCGGGGAGCTGTTTTTT. The chain uses TRBV6-4 and TRBJ2-2; D is perhaps TRBD1 (5 bases). CDR1 and CDR2 from the germline V gene are MRHNA and SNTAGT. This CDR3 comprises 14 residues. Trimming stripped 4 bases from V and 5 bases from J, with 11 bases between.

The V gene is TRBV18, the J gene TRBJ1-4; TRBD1 aligns across 8 bases. This CDR3 contains 16 residues. The germline CDR1 and CDR2 sequences are KGHSH and LQKENI. Losses at the gene ends were 0 bases for V and 1 base for J; bases not matched to a gene: 1. The CDR3 loop is CASSPPGTGTNEKLFF. The CDR3 DNA sequence: TGTGCCAGCTCACCACCCGGGACAGGAACTAATGAAAAACTGTTTTTT. The full variable domain, in which reference TRBV18 and TRBJ1-4 provide the parts outside the CDR3, is NAGVMQNPRHLVRRRGQEARLRCSPMKGHSHVYWYRQLPEEGLKFMVYLQKENIIDESGMPKERFSAEFPKEGPSILRIQQVVRGDSAAYFCASSPPGTGTNEKLFFGSGTQLSVL.

The V gene is TRBV18, the J gene TRBJ1-5, with D possibly matching TRBD1 (5 bases). The CDR3 contains 13 residues. Germline V gene sequence: CDR1 KGHSH, CDR2 LQKENI. V was clipped by 2 bases and J by 7 bases, with 9 bases between them. The CDR3 region is CASSPNNRQPQHF. As DNA, the CDR3 is TGTGCCAGCTCACCAAACAACAGGCAGCCCCAGCATTTT.

This clone appeared a few times. This chain joins TRBV29-1 and TRBJ1-5; 7 bases line up with TRBD1. The germline gives CDR1 SQVTM, CDR2 ANQGSEA. Trimming took 6 bases from V and 7 from J; bases not matched to a gene: 9. The CDR3 extends over 13 amino acids. As DNA, the CDR3 is TGCAGCGTCCGACAGGGTTTGAACCAGCCCCAGCATTTT. As protein: CSVRQGLNQPQHF.

The CDR3 nucleotides are TGTGCCAGCAGCTTGGTGGGGGGCAATCAGCCCCAGCATTTT. Its protein is CASSLVGGNQPQHF. This chain links TRBV5-5 with TRBJ1-5; D possibly corresponds to TRBD1 (5 bases). The length of the CDR3 is 14 residues. Per germline, CDR1 SGHKS and CDR2 YYEKEE (reference sequence). The germline V and J ends were trimmed by 0 bases and 2 bases, with 6 bases remaining between them.

The genes are TRBV19 and TRBJ2-3; D is unclear. Germline CDR1 is LNHDA and CDR2 is SQIVND (reference sequence). V lost 3 bases and J 0 bases, leaving 7 bases between the germline ends. This CDR3 has 14 residues. The CDR3, as DNA: TGTGCCAGTAGTATCGTCCGAAGCACAGATACGCAGTATTTT. Protein product: CASSIVRSTDTQYF.

The chain joins TRBV7-9 to TRBJ1-1; no clear D. The germline gives CDR1 SEHNR, CDR2 FQNEAQ (reference sequence). The CDR3 totals 13 residues. V was shortened by 1 base and J by 1 base, with 4 bases between the two germline ends. The CDR3 reads CASSLGSNTEAFF. The CDR3 DNA reads as TGTGCCAGCAGCTTAGGCTCGAACACTGAAGCTTTCTTT.

The chain combines TRBV30 with TRBJ1-6; maybe TRBD1 (6 bases). Germline values: CDR1 GTSNPN, CDR2 SVGIG (reference sequence). This CDR3 comprises 14 residues. V was shortened by 1 base and J by 7 bases, with 11 bases between the two germline ends. The CDR3 region is CAWSATRGNSPLHF. The CDR3 DNA sequence: TGTGCCTGGAGTGCGACTAGGGGGAATTCACCCCTCCACTTT.

The chain carries TRBV6-5 and TRBJ2-7; 11 nucleotides agree with TRBD2. The germline gives CDR1 MNHEY, CDR2 SVGAGI. This CDR3 region has 15 residues. V lost 4 bases to trimming and J lost 2 bases; unmatched junction nucleotides: 4. CDR3 in amino acids: CASSLGLAATYEQYF. The CDR3 DNA reads TGTGCCAGCAGTTTGGGACTAGCGGCCACCTACGAGCAGTACTTC.

This clone was detected once. The chain uses TRBV19 and TRBJ2-6, with D unresolved. This CDR3 is built from 14 residues. The V end lost 7 bases, the J end lost 0 bases, and 7 bases lay between the germline ends. Germline V gene sequence: CDR1 LNHDA, CDR2 SQIVND (reference sequence). The DNA for the CDR3 is TGTGCCAGTATAGGGTTCTCTGGGGCCAACGTCCTGACTTTC. Its protein product is CASIGFSGANVLTF.